This passage covers 20 T cell receptor beta chains from one sample sequenced in a study of post-analysis software for immune sequencing data. Their target antigens are unknown. Study conclusions and caveats: Four to six TRBV segments were more frequent in patients than controls; TRBV5-6, TRBV5-1 and TRBV20-1 belonged to this group.

Unique molecular identifiers featured in each of the TCR beta cDNA libraries. TCRdb re-derived calls from the PCR reads in MiXCR, one entry per CDR3 protein. This sample has approximately 770,000 distinct CDR3 sequences, with roughly 46% found just once. The specimen was blood. Receptor source: a girl aged 5 to 17 with multiple sclerosis.

The chain recombines TRBV28 with TRBJ2-3; no reliable D call. The CDR3 covers 15 residues. Germline CDR1 and CDR2: MDHEN and SYDVKM. V dropped 1 base and J dropped 4 bases, with 12 bases sitting between them. The CDR3 DNA reads TGTGCCAGCAGTTTATACGGCCGTACCCCAGATACGCAGTATTTT. Protein: CASSLYGRTPDTQYF.

The rearrangement uses TRBV10-3 and TRBJ2-5; no clear D. CDR1 is ENHRY and CDR2 is SYGVKD in the germline V gene. The CDR3 is 13 amino acids. Deletions cut 4 bases from V and 2 bases from J, with 8 bases between. The CDR3 protein is CAISASRQETQYF. The CDR3 DNA reads as TGTGCCATCAGTGCCTCCAGACAAGAGACCCAGTACTTC.

This clonotype showed up just a few times. The V gene is TRBV12-3 or TRBV12-4, the J gene TRBJ2-7; D is perhaps TRBD2 (6 bases). The V end was cut by 8 bases, the J end by 0 bases, with 14 bases between. The CDR3 has 14 amino acids. Here the CDR3 DNA reads TGTGCCAGCGCCTTAGCGGAGAGCTCCTACGAGCAGTACTTC. Translating it yields CASALAESSYEQYF.

This chain uses TRBV20-1 with TRBJ2-5; 9 nucleotides line up with TRBD1. With V trimmed by 6 bases and J by 5 bases, 7 bases remained unmatched. The CDR3 sequence is 13 residues long. Germline V gene lookup returns CDR1 DFQATT and CDR2 SNEGSKA (reference sequence). The chain's CDR3 is CSAAGTGWETQYF. In DNA, the CDR3 is TGCAGTGCCGCCGGGACAGGGTGGGAGACCCAGTACTTC.

The chain joins TRBV7-9 to TRBJ2-4, with D possibly being TRBD1 (5 bases). Germline V gene lookup returns CDR1 SEHNR and CDR2 FQNEAQ (reference sequence). This CDR3 contains 15 residues. Trimming removed 6 bases at V and 15 bases at J, with 27 bases between. This CDR3 is CASSSGRTKAYERYF. As DNA, the CDR3 is TGTGCCAGCAGTTCGGGCCGGACAAAGGCCTACGAGCGGTACTTC.

V is TRBV27 and J is TRBJ2-7, with a weak D call TRBD1 (6 bases). The germline gives CDR1 MNHEY, CDR2 SMNVEV (reference sequence). V was cut by 0 bases and J by 6 bases, with 9 bases left in between. This CDR3 has 13 amino acids. CDR3 sequence: CASSLSGQSEQYF. For the CDR3, the DNA is TGTGCCAGCAGTTTATCGGGACAAAGCGAGCAGTACTTC.

The rearrangement uses TRBV11-3 and TRBJ2-1; D uncertain. The V end was cut by 5 bases, the J end by 7 bases, with 15 bases between. The germline V gene has CDR1 SGHNT and CDR2 YENEEA. This CDR3 contains 14 residues. CDR3 DNA: TGTGCCAGCAGCCGACGAGACTGGGCTAATGAGCAGTTCTTC. Translation gives CASSRRDWANEQFF.

The rearrangement uses TRBV7-2 and TRBJ2-3; 7 positions match TRBD2. There are 15 residues in the CDR3. The V segment lost 4 bases and the J segment 2 bases; nucleotides outside the gene matches: 6. Germline-derived CDR1 and CDR2 are SGHTA and FQGNSA. The CDR3 here is CASSSGLPPTDTQYF. The CDR3 coding sequence is TGTGCCAGCAGCTCGGGACTACCGCCCACAGATACGCAGTATTTT.

The chain has TRBV6-5 and TRBJ2-3; D unclear. CDR3 length: 13 amino acids. Germline CDR1 and CDR2: MNHEY and SVGAGI. The V end was cut by 8 bases, the J end by 2 bases, with 11 bases between. CDR3 protein: CASSNTLTDTQYF. In DNA form, the CDR3 reads TGTGCCAGCTCGAATACGCTCACAGATACGCAGTATTTT.

The chain links TRBV7-8 to TRBJ2-4; no definite D call. The J call may be faulty, since TRBJ2-7 better matches the DNA end. From germline, CDR1 is SGHVS and CDR2 FQNEAQ. The CDR3 is 12 amino acids. The CDR3: CASSTPLGEQYF. As DNA, the CDR3 is TGTGCCAGCAGCACCCCCTTAGGCGAGCAGTACTTC.

Only a few counts were recorded for this clonotype. V gene TRBV24-1 combines with J gene TRBJ2-4; D perhaps matches TRBD2 (5 bases). Near its end, the DNA agrees better with TRBJ2-7, so the J call may be wrong. This CDR3 is built from 13 residues. Germline V gives CDR1 KGHDR, CDR2 SFDVKD. The CDR3 protein is CATSDRDPGEQYF. CDR3 nucleotides: TGTGCCACCAGTGACCGGGATCCGGGCGAGCAGTACTTC.

This clonotype was detected a few times. The genes are TRBV20-1 and TRBJ2-4, with D tentatively TRBD1 or TRBD2 (5 bases each). The CDR3 contains 13 residues. Trimming took 3 bases from V and 4 from J, leaving 10 bases between them. Germline CDR1 reads DFQATT; CDR2 reads SNEGSKA (reference sequence). CDR3 DNA: TGCAGTGCTAGGGGGGACCGGAAAAACATTCAGTACTTC. The encoded protein is CSARGDRKNIQYF.

This clonotype turned up a few times. The V and J genes are TRBV3-1 and TRBJ2-7; D unclear. Trimming removed 4 bases at V and 3 bases at J, with 13 bases between. Germline CDR1 is LGHDT and CDR2 is YNNKEL (reference sequence). This CDR3 has 14 amino acids. CDR3 protein: CASSPRRNFYEQYF. As DNA, the CDR3 is TGTGCCAGCAGCCCTCGCAGAAATTTCTACGAGCAGTACTTC.

V is TRBV12-3 or TRBV12-4 and J is TRBJ1-2; no clear D gene. Trimming took 4 bases from V and 7 from J, leaving 4 bases between them. The CDR3 consists of 10 residues. CDR3 sequence: CASSYGGYTF. The CDR3 DNA reads TGTGCCAGCAGTTATGGTGGCTACACCTTC.

V usage is TRBV14 and J usage is TRBJ2-1; 7 nucleotides line up with TRBD2. Looked up from germline, CDR1 is SGHDN and CDR2 is FVKESK. The ends lost 0 bases at V and 1 base at J; junction bases unmatched: 15. The length of the CDR3 is 20 residues. DNA of the CDR3: TGTGCCAGCAGCCAAGACCGAACGGGGTTAGCGGGCTTGTCCTACAATGAGCAGTTCTTC. This codes for CASSQDRTGLAGLSYNEQFF.

V gene TRBV6-6 combines with J gene TRBJ2-5, with TRBD2 identical over 7 bases. The germline CDR1 and CDR2 sequences are MNHNY and SVGAGI (reference sequence). This CDR3 region has 15 residues. Trimming removed 11 bases from V and 3 bases from J; junction bases left unmatched: 15. CDR3 sequence: CAGRRRGRREETQYF. For the CDR3, the DNA is TGTGCCGGCCGTCGACGCGGGAGAAGGGAAGAGACCCAGTACTTC.

This chain uses TRBV11-2 with TRBJ2-5; TRBD2 aligns across 7 bases. The CDR3 is 16 residues long. Germline loops: CDR1 SGHAT, CDR2 FQNNGV. After removal of 5 bases from V and 2 bases from J, the junction contained 11 bases not matched to a gene. The CDR3 DNA is TGTGCCAGCAGCGATTTTCCCGGGACTACGCAAGAGACCCAGTACTTC. Encoded protein: CASSDFPGTTQETQYF. Supplemented by reference TRBV11-2 and TRBJ2-5, the full variable domain reads EAGVAQSPRYKIIEKRQSVAFWCNPISGHATLYWYQQILGQGPKLLIQFQNNGVVDDSQLPKDRFSAERLKGVDSTLKIQPAKLEDSAVYLCASSDFPGTTQETQYFGPGTRLLVL.

This clonotype was picked up one time. The chain links TRBV2 to TRBJ2-7, with D perhaps matching TRBD2 (6 bases). Germline lookup yields CDR1 SNHLY and CDR2 FYNNEI. V lost 6 bases and J 0 bases, leaving 12 bases between the germline ends. The CDR3 extends over 14 amino acids. Here the CDR3 reads CASRGRDSSYEQYF. DNA of the CDR3: TGTGCCAGCAGGGGGCGGGACTCCTCCTACGAGCAGTACTTC.

The chain joins TRBV7-2 to TRBJ1-2; TRBD1 might be the D (6 bases). Germline-derived CDR1 and CDR2 are SGHTA and FQGNSA. Trimming took 2 bases from V and 7 from J, leaving 26 bases between them. This CDR3 region has 18 residues. The CDR3 loop is CASSLHGGGLAPSGGYTF. Written as DNA, the CDR3 is TGTGCCAGCAGCTTACACGGAGGGGGGCTCGCTCCTTCAGGTGGCTACACCTTC.

The chain recombines TRBV28 with TRBJ2-6; 9 bases agree with TRBD1. The V and J ends lost 5 bases and 1 base, in that order; junction bases with no gene match: 6. The CDR3 spans 17 residues. Germline assignment: CDR1 MDHEN and CDR2 SYDVKM. The CDR3 nucleotides read TGTGCCAGCAGTACCGGGACAGGGTTGTCTGGGGCCAACGTCCTGACTTTC. Residues: CASSTGTGLSGANVLTF.